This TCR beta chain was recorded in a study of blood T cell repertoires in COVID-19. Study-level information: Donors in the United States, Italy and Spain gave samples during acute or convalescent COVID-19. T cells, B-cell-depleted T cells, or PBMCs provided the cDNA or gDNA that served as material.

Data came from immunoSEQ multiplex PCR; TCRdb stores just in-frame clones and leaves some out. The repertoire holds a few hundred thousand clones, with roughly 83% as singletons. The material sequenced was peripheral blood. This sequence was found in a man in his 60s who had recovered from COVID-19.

CDR3 in amino acids: CASSLRGGSGYGYTF. CDR3 DNA: TGTGCCAGCAGCTTGAGGGGTGGATCTGGCTATGGCTACACCTTC. The chain links TRBV5-6 to TRBJ1-2, with D possibly being TRBD1 (5 bases). CDR3 length: 15 residues. CDR1 and CDR2 from the germline V gene are SGHDT and YYEEEE. V dropped 1 base and J dropped 4 bases, with 14 bases sitting between them.